The following is a TCR beta chain sequence with its context. Germline CDR1 reads MGHDK; CDR2 reads SYGVNS. The V and J ends lost 5 bases and 6 bases, in that order; junction bases with no gene match: 2. The CDR3 spans 12 residues. The data were produced by immunoSEQ multiplex PCR, yet TCRdb's version contains in-frame clones alone and is incomplete. The table has around 70,000 clones, under 95% seen once; the top ten hold about 8.9%. This specimen belongs to a study of blood T cell repertoires in COVID-19. Across the whole study: Acute and convalescent COVID-19 samples came from the United States, Italy and Spain. PBMCs, B-cell-depleted T cells, or T cells provided the cDNA or gDNA that made up the material.

The sequenced sample consisted of peripheral blood. This clonotype originated in a human donor in a cohort sampled during active COVID-19. J is TRBJ2-3 and V is TRBV25-1; 7 positions match TRBD1. The CDR3 DNA is TGTGCCAGCAGTACAGGGGCGGATACGCAGTATTTT. It is translated as CASSTGADTQYF.